This T cell receptor (beta chain) comes out of a study of radiation and T cells in renal cell carcinoma. The data were produced by immunoSEQ multiplex PCR, yet TCRdb's version contains in-frame clones alone and is incomplete. The table includes more than 95,000 clones, roughly 80% detected once. Note on this clone: Its antigen is as yet unknown.

Study-level points and caveats: In blood, top tumor clones expanded by 2 weeks, shrinking by 4.

CDR3 length: 23 residues. From germline, CDR1 is MDHEN and CDR2 SYDVKM. Germline trimming cut 4 bases from V and 0 bases from J; bases unmatched to any gene: 27. Time point noted: baseline pretreatment blood. Specified treatment: 15 Gy SBRT to primary tumor, nephrectomy 4 weeks later. Blood was sampled at baseline, 2 weeks and 4 weeks after SBRT. This TCR was recovered from a woman aged 60 to 75 with renal cell carcinoma. The genes are TRBV28 and TRBJ1-1; 9 nucleotides align to TRBD1. The sample here was blood, taken from a patient whose treatment included radiotherapy and nephrectomy. CDR3 DNA sequence: TGTGCCAGCAGTTCCTTTGCGTTCGTTCAACAGGGGGCGGATCAGCCAATGAACACTGAAGCTTTCTTT. Residues: CASSSFAFVQQGADQPMNTEAFF.